This passage covers 32 T cell receptor beta chains from one sample sequenced in a study of cytomegalovirus exposure and HLA in healthy donors. The repertoire was sequenced with immunoSEQ multiplex PCR; TCRdb's copy has only in-frame clones and lacks some. Of 200,000 to 250,000 clones listed, approximately 88% were seen once; the top ten hold about 14%. Sequenced material: PBMCs. The source of these receptors is a woman aged 30 to 39 in good health and CMV-seropositive.

The chain couples TRBV25-1 to TRBJ1-1, with TRBD1 matching 8 bases. V lost 1 base to trimming and J lost 5 bases; unmatched junction nucleotides: 6. Germline-derived CDR1 and CDR2 are MGHDK and SYGVNS. CDR3 size: 15 residues. Here the CDR3 DNA reads TGTGCCAGCAGTGAATTGGGACAGGCCGATACTGAAGCTTTCTTT. It codes for CASSELGQADTEAFF.

This chain connects TRBV28 to TRBJ1-2, with D tentatively TRBD1 (6 bases). CDR3 length: 14 amino acids. With 4 bases removed from V and 6 bases from J, the gap between germline ends came to 15 bases. The germline V gene has CDR1 MDHEN and CDR2 SYDVKM. The DNA for the CDR3 is TGTGCCAGCAGTTACCCCTCGACAGGCAATGGCTACACCTTC. Translating gives CASSYPSTGNGYTF.

The CDR3: CASSLGGTGVGYGYTF. As DNA, the CDR3 is TGCGCCAGCAGCTTGGGGGGAACAGGGGTCGGCTATGGCTACACCTTC. V gene TRBV5-1 combines with J gene TRBJ1-2; 7 nucleotides align to TRBD1. The germline V gene encodes CDR1 SGHRS and CDR2 YFSETQ. This CDR3 has 16 amino acids. J was trimmed by 4 bases and V by 0 bases; bases with no gene match: 9.

Comment on this clone: Other DNA sequences in this specimen translate into the identical CDR3. CDR3 protein: CASSEGEGAYQPQHF. CDR3 coding DNA: TGTGCCAGCAGTGAAGGTGAGGGGGCCTATCAGCCCCAGCATTTT. The chain links TRBV6-1 to TRBJ1-5; 7 nucleotides line up with TRBD1. Germline V gene sequence: CDR1 MNHNS, CDR2 SASEGT. This CDR3 region has 15 residues. V dropped 1 base and J dropped 5; count of bases not matched to a gene: 5.

The chain uses TRBV5-1 and TRBJ1-4, with unresolved D. Germline V CDR1 and CDR2: SGHRS, YFSETQ. V lost 2 bases, J lost 3 bases, and 17 bases lay in between. The CDR3 sequence is 17 residues long. For the CDR3, the DNA is TGCGCCAGCAGCTTAGTAGGCGAGGGCAGAGCTAATGAAAAACTGTTTTTT. Encoded protein: CASSLVGEGRANEKLFF.

The V and J genes are TRBV7-9 and TRBJ2-7, with no clear D. Trimming took 2 bases from V and 5 from J, leaving 7 bases between them. There are 12 residues in the CDR3. Germline V lookup: CDR1 SEHNR, CDR2 FQNEAQ (reference sequence). CDR3 loop: CASSLKVDEQYF. CDR3 in DNA: TGTGCCAGCAGCTTAAAAGTTGACGAGCAGTACTTC.

With regard to this clone: One end of the junction varies from germline; a read error may be responsible. V gene TRBV15 combines with J gene TRBJ2-6; 7 nucleotides match TRBD1. The CDR3 loop spans 15 amino acids. CDR1 is LNHNV and CDR2 is YYDKDF in the germline V gene (reference sequence). DNA for the CDR3: TGTGCCACCAGCGGAGACAGGGCTGGGGCCAACGTCCTGACTTTC. Translation gives CATSGDRAGANVLTF.

This chain links TRBV7-3 with TRBJ1-2; tentative D call: TRBD1 (6 bases). This CDR3 is built from 13 residues. Deletions cut 2 bases from V and 5 bases from J, with 9 bases between. Germline V lookup: CDR1 SGHTA, CDR2 FQGTGA. As DNA, the CDR3 is TGTGCCAGCAGCTTAGGACAGAAATATGGCTACACCTTC. Its translation: CASSLGQKYGYTF. Full variable domain (missing parts from reference TRBV7-3 and TRBJ1-2): GAGVSQTPSNKVTEKGKYVELRCDPISGHTALYWYRQSLGQGPEFLIYFQGTGAADDSGLPNDRFFAVRPEGSVSTLKIQRTERGDSAVYLCASSLGQKYGYTFGSGTRLTVV.

V usage is TRBV9 and J usage is TRBJ2-1; 12 bases are a match to TRBD2. This CDR3 has 17 residues. V lost 3 bases, J lost 6 bases, and 10 bases stayed unmatched. Germline assignment: CDR1 SGDLS and CDR2 YYNGEE. The CDR3 is CASSAVLLAGGTNEQFF. The DNA for the CDR3 is TGTGCCAGCAGCGCTGTCCTGCTAGCGGGAGGGACCAATGAGCAGTTCTTC.

This rearrangement joins TRBV4-3 to TRBJ2-5, with TRBD1 matching over 8 bases. The length of the CDR3 is 14 residues. J gave up 5 bases and V 0 bases, and 2 bases lay outside the gene matches. Germline V gene lookup returns CDR1 LGHNA and CDR2 YSLEER. The CDR3 bases are TGCGCCAGCAGCCAAGACAGGGGGCCTGAGACCCAGTACTTC. Translated: CASSQDRGPETQYF.

The chain combines TRBV28 with TRBJ1-2, with D perhaps matching TRBD1 (6 bases). The germline V gene encodes CDR1 MDHEN and CDR2 SYDVKM. The CDR3 is 13 residues long. The V end lost 6 bases, the J end lost 6 bases, and 14 bases lay between the germline ends. Here the CDR3 DNA reads TGTGCCAGCAGGAGGGGGGGGGCGGATGGCTACACCTTC. This sequence encodes CASRRGGADGYTF.

The chain employs TRBV10-3 and TRBJ2-3; D is perhaps TRBD2 (6 bases). The CDR3 covers 16 residues. Trimming stripped 1 base from V and 10 bases from J, with 21 bases between. Germline V lookup: CDR1 ENHRY, CDR2 SYGVKD. In DNA, the CDR3 is TGTGCCATCAGTGAGTTGATAGCGGACTTCCTCGCGGCGCAGTATTTT. Amino acid sequence: CAISELIADFLAAQYF.

The chain uses TRBV29-1 and TRBJ1-1; D is perhaps TRBD1 (5 bases). The CDR3 sequence is 13 residues long. V gave up 4 bases and J gave up 6 bases, with 15 bases separating them. CDR1 is SQVTM, CDR2 ANQGSEA, per germline. The CDR3 here is CSVAEGSRPEAFF. The CDR3 bases are TGCAGCGTTGCGGAGGGGTCTCGACCTGAAGCTTTCTTT.

This rearrangement joins TRBV9 to TRBJ2-1; D is perhaps TRBD2 (7 bases). There are 16 residues in the CDR3. Germline-derived CDR1 and CDR2 are SGDLS and YYNGEE. V dropped 4 bases and J dropped 3 bases, with 17 bases sitting between them. The CDR3, as DNA: TGTGCCAGCAGCAGGACTCTAGCGGACAGCTACAATGAGCAGTTCTTC. Protein sequence: CASSRTLADSYNEQFF.

V is TRBV30 and J is TRBJ2-2; D is undetermined. In germline, CDR1 is GTSNPN, CDR2 SVGIG (reference sequence). V shed 1 base and J shed 7 bases, with 19 bases lying between them. The CDR3 has 16 residues. CDR3 DNA: TGTGCCTGGAGTGGGATCTCCGTAGAGCGAGGCGGGGAGCTGTTTTTT. Translating gives CAWSGISVERGGELFF. The variable domain in full, completed from reference TRBV30 and TRBJ2-2, reads SQTIHQWPATLVQPVGSPLSLECTVEGTSNPNLYWYRQAAGRGLQLLFYSVGIGQISSEVPQNLSASRPQDRQFILSSKKLLLSDSGFYLCAWSGISVERGGELFFGEGSRLTVL.

This clone was seen a single time. V gene TRBV11-2 combines with J gene TRBJ2-1; D is ambiguous. The CDR3 contains 13 residues. The V end lost 8 bases, the J end lost 5 bases, and 13 bases lay between the germline ends. The germline gives CDR1 SGHAT, CDR2 FQNNGV. CDR3 in amino acids: CASAAVSHNEQFF. In DNA, the CDR3 is TGTGCCAGCGCAGCTGTTTCCCACAATGAGCAGTTCTTC.

This clone showed up just a few times. The chain employs TRBV5-1 and TRBJ2-7; D unclear. The CDR3 has 13 residues. Germline loops: CDR1 SGHRS, CDR2 YFSETQ. V lost 0 bases and J lost 2, with 6 bases in between. The CDR3 protein is CASSLARAYEQYF. The DNA for the CDR3 is TGCGCCAGCAGCTTGGCCAGAGCCTACGAGCAGTACTTC. Combining the CDR3 with reference TRBV5-1 and TRBJ2-7 gives the whole variable domain KAGVTQTPRYLIKTRGQQVTLSCSPISGHRSVSWYQQTPGQGLQFLFEYFSETQRNKGNFPGRFSGRQFSNSRSEMNVSTLELGDSALYLCASSLARAYEQYFGPGTRLTVT.

V usage is TRBV6-6 and J usage is TRBJ1-4; TRBD1 agrees at 10 bases. CDR1 is MNHNY and CDR2 is SVGAGI in the germline V gene (reference sequence). The CDR3 runs 14 residues. The trim removed 7 bases at V and 7 bases at J, leaving 6 bases unmatched. The CDR3 nucleotides are TGTGCCAGCACCGAAAGGACAGGGGGTGAAAAACTGTTTTTT. This sequence encodes CASTERTGGEKLFF.

This chain joins TRBV7-8 and TRBJ2-2; 7 nucleotides align to TRBD2. Unmatched junction bases numbered 3, after V lost 1 base and J lost 1 base. Germline lookup yields CDR1 SGHVS and CDR2 FQNEAQ. The CDR3 contains 16 residues. The CDR3 here is CASSLVLAENTGELFF. CDR3 bases: TGTGCCAGCAGCTTAGTGCTAGCGGAGAACACCGGGGAGCTGTTTTTT. The full variable domain, in which reference TRBV7-8 and TRBJ2-2 provide the parts outside the CDR3, is GAGVSQSPRYKVAKRGQDVALRCDPISGHVSLFWYQQALGQGPEFLTYFQNEAQLDKSGLPSDRFFAERPEGSVSTLKIQRTQQEDSAVYLCASSLVLAENTGELFFGEGSRLTVL.

The chain is built from TRBV6-5 and TRBJ2-5, with 10 bases that match TRBD2. There are 15 residues in the CDR3. Losses at the gene ends were 6 bases for V and 5 bases for J; bases not matched to a gene: 9. CDR1 and CDR2 from the germline V gene are MNHEY and SVGAGI. The CDR3 reads CASSRRTSGRETQYF. As DNA, the CDR3 is TGTGCCAGCAGCCGACGGACTAGCGGTAGGGAGACCCAGTACTTC.

The CDR3 loop is CSARGGEQYF. DNA of the CDR3: TGCAGTGCTAGGGGGGGTGAGCAGTACTTC. The chain combines TRBV20-1 with TRBJ2-7; TRBD2 might be the D (6 bases). Germline CDR1 and CDR2: DFQATT and SNEGSKA (reference sequence). CDR3 length: 10 amino acids. V lost 3 bases, J lost 7 bases, and 7 bases lay in between.

This clone has a handful of counts. This chain joins TRBV5-1 and TRBJ1-2; D gene unclear. Germline values: CDR1 SGHRS, CDR2 YFSETQ. CDR3 length: 13 residues. V was cut by 0 bases and J by 4 bases, with 7 bases left in between. The CDR3: CASSLEVAYGYTF. In DNA form, the CDR3 reads TGCGCCAGCAGCTTGGAGGTCGCCTATGGCTACACCTTC. The entire variable domain, with the rest obtained from reference TRBV5-1 and TRBJ1-2, is as follows: KAGVTQTPRYLIKTRGQQVTLSCSPISGHRSVSWYQQTPGQGLQFLFEYFSETQRNKGNFPGRFSGRQFSNSRSEMNVSTLELGDSALYLCASSLEVAYGYTFGSGTRLTVV.

As concerns this clone: The junction does not match germline at one end; this may be a read error. This chain links TRBV7-7 with TRBJ2-1, with 14 bases lining up with TRBD2. The CDR3 length is 16 residues. Looked up from germline, CDR1 is SSHAT and CDR2 is FNYEAQ (reference sequence). CDR3 amino acids: CASSLGLAGVSNEQFF. Here the CDR3 DNA reads TGTGCTAGCAGCTTGGGACTAGCGGGAGTAAGCAATGAGCAGTTCTTC.

V gene TRBV19 combines with J gene TRBJ2-5; D unresolved. CDR1 and CDR2 (germline): LNHDA, SQIVND (reference sequence). The CDR3 extends over 13 amino acids. Deletions cut 2 bases from V and 4 bases from J, with 8 bases between. CDR3 protein: CASSITDPETQYF. The CDR3 region has the DNA TGTGCCAGTAGTATAACAGACCCAGAGACCCAGTACTTC.

This rearrangement joins TRBV6-6 to TRBJ1-4; D possibly corresponds to TRBD1 (5 bases). Germline CDR1 reads MNHNY; CDR2 reads SVGAGI (reference sequence). Trimming pared 2 bases from V and 7 bases from J, leaving 8 bases between. The CDR3 consists of 13 residues. CDR3 nucleotides: TGTGCCAGCAGTTACAGGGGCGGTGAAAAACTGTTTTTT. This translates into CASSYRGGEKLFF.

The table lists this clone with a few counts. This sequence joins TRBV6-5 and TRBJ1-5; TRBD1 might be the D (5 bases). Trimming shortened V by 3 bases and J by 2 bases, and 11 bases separated the two germline ends. The CDR3 has 15 residues. Germline V lookup: CDR1 MNHEY, CDR2 SVGAGI. The CDR3 loop is CASSYGGLGNQPQHF. The CDR3 region has the DNA TGTGCCAGCAGTTATGGGGGACTTGGCAATCAGCCCCAGCATTTT.

The rearrangement joins TRBV5-4 to TRBJ1-2; D is uncertain. Trimming cost V 6 bases and J 8 bases, with 17 bases left between them. Per germline, CDR1 SGHNT and CDR2 YYREEE (reference sequence). This CDR3 is built from 13 residues. The CDR3 DNA sequence: TGTGCCAGCAAATATCCGGCTTCAGGAGGCTACACCTTC. Amino acid sequence: CASKYPASGGYTF.

This chain joins TRBV6-4 and TRBJ2-1; 10 nucleotides align to TRBD2. The V gene's germline CDR1 is MRHNA and CDR2 SNTAGT. Unmatched junction bases numbered 8, after V lost 7 bases and J lost 8 bases. The CDR3 extends over 14 amino acids. The CDR3 spells CASKVAGGTDEQFF. CDR3 DNA: TGTGCCAGCAAGGTAGCGGGAGGTACGGATGAGCAGTTCTTC.

This clone was recorded a few times. CDR3 sequence: CASSIGQKSYGYTF. CDR3 bases: TGTGCCAGTAGTATAGGGCAGAAGAGCTATGGCTACACCTTC. The chain carries TRBV19 and TRBJ1-2; D not resolved. With 1 base removed from V and 4 bases from J, the gap between germline ends came to 10 bases. Looked up from germline, CDR1 is LNHDA and CDR2 is SQIVND (reference sequence). The CDR3 covers 14 residues.

The V and J genes are TRBV11-2 and TRBJ2-3; no definite D call. This CDR3 has 13 amino acids. Trimming removed 1 base at V and 6 bases at J, with 8 bases between. Germline CDR1 reads SGHAT; CDR2 reads FQNNGV. The CDR3 DNA sequence: TGTGCCAGCAGCTTAGCCGCCTTCGATACGCAGTATTTT. Its translation is CASSLAAFDTQYF.

V is TRBV7-9 and J is TRBJ1-1, with D hard to call. The length of the CDR3 is 14 residues. V was cut by 4 bases and J by 1 base, with 10 bases left in between. In germline, CDR1 is SEHNR, CDR2 FQNEAQ (reference sequence). As DNA, the CDR3 is TGTGCCAGCAGCTGGGGTCCATGGAACACTGAAGCTTTCTTT. Encoded protein: CASSWGPWNTEAFF.

V is TRBV30 and J is TRBJ2-2; D is uncertain. V was pared by 1 base and J by 8 bases, with 17 bases between. This CDR3 has 15 residues. CDR1 and CDR2 (germline): GTSNPN, SVGIG (reference sequence). DNA of the CDR3: TGTGCCTGGAGTGAAGGGTCCTCTTATGCTGGGGAGCTGTTTTTT. Translated, it gives CAWSEGSSYAGELFF.